This T cell receptor beta chain was identified in a study of blood T cell repertoires in COVID-19. Here immunoSEQ multiplex PCR was the method, and the copy in TCRdb shows in-frame clones only, minus some. The sample gives about 200,000 clones, around nine tenths of which show up once; 20% to 25% is in the top ten. This TCR came from a man aged 60 to 69 with active or convalescent COVID-19. Sequenced material: peripheral blood.

The CDR3 nucleotides are TGTGCCAGCAGCTTAGACGACGAGAGGAATGAGCAGTTCTTC. It specifies CASSLDDERNEQFF. The chain recombines TRBV7-2 with TRBJ2-1; D gene uncertain. Germline lookup yields CDR1 SGHTA and CDR2 FQGNSA. V gave up 1 base and J gave up 7 bases, with 11 bases separating them. The CDR3 is made up of 14 amino acids.